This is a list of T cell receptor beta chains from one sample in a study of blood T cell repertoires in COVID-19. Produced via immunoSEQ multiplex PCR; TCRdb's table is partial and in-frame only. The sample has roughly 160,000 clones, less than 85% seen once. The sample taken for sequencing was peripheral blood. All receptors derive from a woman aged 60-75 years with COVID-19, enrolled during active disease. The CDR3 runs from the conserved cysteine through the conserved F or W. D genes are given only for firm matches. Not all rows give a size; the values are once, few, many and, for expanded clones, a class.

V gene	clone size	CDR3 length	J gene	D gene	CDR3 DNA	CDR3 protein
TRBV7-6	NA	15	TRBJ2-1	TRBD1	TGTGCCAGCAGCCTATCACAGGGGGCCGACAATGAGCAGTTCTTC	CASSLSQGADNEQFF
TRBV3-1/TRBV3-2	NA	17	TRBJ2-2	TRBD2	TGTGCCAGCAGCCAAGATGGAATAGCGGGGAGGTCCGGGGAGCTGTTTTTT	CASSQDGIAGRSGELFF
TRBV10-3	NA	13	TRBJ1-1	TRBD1	TGTGCCATCAGTGAACAGGGGCTCGCTGAAGCTTTCTTT	CAISEQGLAEAFF
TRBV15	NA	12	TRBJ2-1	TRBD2	TGTGCCACCAGCAGAGGTAGCGGGGAGCAGTTCTTC	CATSRGSGEQFF
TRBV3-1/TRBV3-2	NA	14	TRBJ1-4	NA	TGTGCCAGCAGCCGCCGCAGGGGAAATGAAAAACTGTTTTTT	CASSRRRGNEKLFF
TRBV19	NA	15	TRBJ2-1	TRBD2	TGTGCCACCATGGGGGGGAGCGGCTCCTACAATGAGCAGTTCTTC	CATMGGSGSYNEQFF
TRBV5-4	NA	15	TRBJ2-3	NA	TGTGCCAGCAGCTTTGAGACTATCCTGACAGATACGCAGTATTTT	CASSFETILTDTQYF
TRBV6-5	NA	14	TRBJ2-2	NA	TGTGCCAGCTCACAGGGACCGGTCACCGGGGAGCTGTTTTTT	CASSQGPVTGELFF
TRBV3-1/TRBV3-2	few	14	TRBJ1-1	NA	TGTGCCAGCAGCCAACGGACGGGGGGGAATGAAGCTTTCTTT	CASSQRTGGNEAFF
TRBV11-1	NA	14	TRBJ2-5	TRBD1	TGTGCCAGCAGAAAGGACAGGGGGAAAGAGACCCAGTACTTC	CASRKDRGKETQYF
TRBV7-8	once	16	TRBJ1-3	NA	TGTGCCAGCAGCCCATCGCCCGGGATCTCTGGAAACACCATATATTTT	CASSPSPGISGNTIYF